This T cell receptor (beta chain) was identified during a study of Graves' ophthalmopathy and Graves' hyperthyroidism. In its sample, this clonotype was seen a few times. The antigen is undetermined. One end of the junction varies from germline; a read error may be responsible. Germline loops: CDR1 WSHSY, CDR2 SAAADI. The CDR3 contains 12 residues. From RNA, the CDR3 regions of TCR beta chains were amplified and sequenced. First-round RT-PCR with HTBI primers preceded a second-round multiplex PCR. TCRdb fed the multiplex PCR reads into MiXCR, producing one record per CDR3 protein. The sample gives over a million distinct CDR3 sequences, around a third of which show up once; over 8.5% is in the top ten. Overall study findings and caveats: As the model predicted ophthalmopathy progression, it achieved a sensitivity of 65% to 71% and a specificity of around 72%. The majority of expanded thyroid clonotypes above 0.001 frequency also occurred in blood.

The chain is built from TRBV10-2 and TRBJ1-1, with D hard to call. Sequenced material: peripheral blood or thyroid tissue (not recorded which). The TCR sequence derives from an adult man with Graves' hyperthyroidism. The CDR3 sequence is CASIIANTEAFF. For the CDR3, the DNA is TGTGCCAGCATCATTGCCAACACTGAAGCTTTCTTT.